This T cell receptor (beta chain) was recorded in a study of blood T cell repertoires in COVID-19. Study context: Both acute and convalescent COVID-19 samples were obtained from the United States, Italy and Spain. T cells, B-cell-depleted T cells, or PBMCs provided the cDNA or gDNA that served as material.

The V gene end was trimmed by 0 bases and the J gene end by 3 bases; junction bases not matched to a gene: 5. CDR3 size: 16 residues. Germline CDR1 is LGHDT and CDR2 is YNNKEL (reference sequence). The authors' processing: Amplification of reference gene primers was used by the study to estimate nucleated cell counts. Assay: immunoSEQ multiplex PCR; the TCRdb copy retains only in-frame clones and omits some. V and J calls and clone size are as listed in that table; D and trimming were resolved from the DNA. The table lists approximately 100,000 clones, approximately 80% of them singletons. The V gene is TRBV3-1 (or the pseudogene TRBV3-2), the J gene TRBJ2-1; 7 positions match TRBD1. The specimen sequenced was peripheral blood. The receptor's source is a human donor in a cohort sampled during active COVID-19. CDR3 amino acids: CASSQDPGQDYNEQFF. CDR3 coding DNA: TGTGCCAGCAGCCAAGATCCTGGACAGGACTACAATGAGCAGTTCTTC.